One sample yielded the 17 T cell receptor beta chains listed below, sequenced in a study of blood T cells in healthy people across ages. It was with a sample-barcoded 5' primer and a J-beta primer mix that a second PCR of roughly 7 to 12 cycles was run. TCRdb called the 5' RACE reads again in MiXCR, with one record for every CDR3 protein. The repertoire holds hundreds of thousands of distinct CDR3 sequences, with roughly 50% as singletons. The sample consisted of blood. The source of these receptors is an elderly man in good health.

This clonotype was counted between two and nine times. The CDR3 reads CASSEPRGGSDEQYF. The DNA of the CDR3 is TGTGCCAGCAGTGAACCACGAGGGGGTTCGGACGAGCAGTACTTC. The chain recombines TRBV2 with TRBJ2-7; TRBD1 might be the D (6 bases). With 2 bases removed from V and 5 bases from J, the gap between germline ends came to 16 bases. This CDR3 spans 15 amino acids. The V gene's germline CDR1 is SNHLY and CDR2 FYNNEI.

CDR3 amino acids: CASSLDRVDEQFF. The DNA of the CDR3 is TGTGCCAGCAGCTTAGATAGGGTTGATGAGCAGTTCTTC. The chain joins TRBV7-2 to TRBJ2-1; D is ambiguous. Trimming removed 1 base at V and 8 bases at J, with 9 bases between. Germline loops: CDR1 SGHTA, CDR2 FQGNSA. The CDR3 is 13 amino acids.

Note on this clonotype: The junction and the germline gene differ at one end; a read error may be behind it. CDR3 DNA sequence: TGTGCCAGCAGTGTCCGGGACAGCTTCTACAATGCGCAGTTCTTC. Protein sequence: CASSVRDSFYNAQFF. The chain joins TRBV6-6 to TRBJ2-1; 7 bases agree with TRBD1. The CDR3 loop spans 15 amino acids. Germline loops: CDR1 MNHNY, CDR2 SVGAGI (reference sequence).

In this sample, this clonotype turned up a few times. This chain links TRBV6-5 with TRBJ1-1, with TRBD1 matching 9 bases. Germline V CDR1 and CDR2: MNHEY, SVGAGI. The CDR3 spans 15 residues. Germline trimming cut 6 bases from V and 0 bases from J; bases unmatched to any gene: 5. DNA of the CDR3: TGTGCCAGCAGCGACAGGGGGTGGGTGAACACTGAAGCTTTCTTT. It encodes CASSDRGWVNTEAFF.

This chain connects TRBV10-3 to TRBJ2-1; 10 bases are a match to TRBD1. V was clipped by 6 bases and J by 5 bases; unmatched bases: 4. The CDR3 has 14 amino acids. Germline V CDR1 and CDR2: ENHRY, SYGVKD. The CDR3 sequence is CAIRAGTGDNEQFF. The DNA of the CDR3 is TGTGCCATCAGGGCTGGGACAGGGGACAATGAGCAGTTCTTC.

This clonotype was counted many times. In DNA form, the CDR3 reads TGTGCCACTTCGGGAGGGAACTATGGCTACACCTTC. Translating it yields CATSGGNYGYTF. This chain links TRBV24-1 with TRBJ1-2; D ambiguous. The germline V gene has CDR1 KGHDR and CDR2 SFDVKD. V was cut by 10 bases and J by 2 bases, with 10 bases left in between. CDR3 length: 12 amino acids.

Only a few counts were recorded for this clonotype. A much larger clone lies a single base off, so this may be a read error. V usage is TRBV7-2 and J usage is TRBJ2-1; D is possibly TRBD2 (6 bases). The V end lost 0 bases, the J end lost 0 bases, and 15 bases lay between the germline ends. Germline values: CDR1 SGHTA, CDR2 FQGNSA. The CDR3 has 18 residues. CDR3 nucleotide sequence: TGTGCCAGCAGCTTAGCGGCGGGCGGGGTGAGCTCCTACAATGAGCAGTTCTTC. Amino acid sequence: CASSLAAGGVSSYNEQFF. Full variable domain (remainder filled in from reference TRBV7-2 and TRBJ2-1): GAGVSQSPSNKVTEKGKDVELRCDPISGHTALYWYRQSLGQGLEFLIYFQGNSAPDKSGLPSDRFSAERTGGSVSTLTIQRTQQEDSAVYLCASSLAAGGVSSYNEQFFGPGTRLTVL.

This clonotype showed up just a few times. The CDR3 is CASSLQGRSSGANVLTF. In DNA form, the CDR3 reads TGTGCCAGCAGCTTACAGGGAAGGTCCTCTGGGGCCAACGTCCTGACTTTC. This rearrangement joins TRBV7-2 to TRBJ2-6; TRBD1 is a possible D gene (5 bases). Germline CDR1 is SGHTA and CDR2 is FQGNSA. The germline V and J ends were trimmed by 2 bases and 0 bases, with 11 bases remaining between them. CDR3 length equals 17 residues.

This clonotype was detected once. The J gene is TRBJ1-1, the V gene TRBV6-6; D not resolved. The CDR3 extends over 15 amino acids. V dropped 8 bases and J dropped 4 bases, with 20 bases sitting between them. Germline V gene lookup returns CDR1 MNHNY and CDR2 SVGAGI (reference sequence). The CDR3 loop reads CASLRTVAQVTEAFF. As DNA, the CDR3 is TGTGCCAGCCTCCGGACGGTTGCGCAGGTCACTGAAGCTTTCTTT.

The sample holds a few counts of this clonotype. V usage is TRBV7-9 and J usage is TRBJ1-2; 7 positions agree with TRBD1. The J segment lost 8 bases and the V segment lost 7 bases, leaving 10 bases of the junction unmatched. CDR1 and CDR2 from the germline V gene are SEHNR and FQNEAQ (reference sequence). This CDR3 is 13 amino acids long. CDR3: CASTPQGIYGYTF. In DNA form, the CDR3 reads TGTGCCAGCACCCCACAGGGGATTTACGGCTACACCTTC.

This rearrangement joins TRBV21-1 to TRBJ2-7; the D call TRBD1 from the table was never checked on the DNA. TRBV21-1 is recorded as a pseudogene. The CDR3 consists of 15 residues. The CDR3: CASSLRGDSPYEQYF. CDR3 nucleotide sequence: TGTGCCAGCAGCCTAAGGGGGGACAGTCCCTACGAGCAGTACTTC.

With regard to this clonotype: The junction departs from the called germline gene at one end, perhaps through a read error. The CDR3 region has the DNA TGCAGTGCCCGCCGGACTACCTACGGGCAGTACTTC. This gives the protein CSARRTTYGQYF. The chain is built from TRBV20-1 and TRBJ2-7, with D possibly TRBD2 on 6 matching bases. The CDR3 is 12 amino acids. Germline V CDR1 and CDR2: DFQATT, SNEGSKA (reference sequence).

The V call is TRBV27, the J call TRBJ2-3, with 8 bases that match TRBD2. The CDR3 loop spans 16 amino acids. V lost 8 bases and J lost 2; bases outside the gene matches: 12. The germline CDR1 and CDR2 sequences are MNHEY and SMNVEV (reference sequence). CDR3 sequence reads: CASCGRLAGPTDTQYF. As DNA, the CDR3 is TGTGCCAGCTGTGGGCGTCTAGCGGGCCCCACAGATACGCAGTATTTT.

V usage is TRBV10-1 and J usage is TRBJ2-1; TRBD2 matches 7 bases. The CDR3 is 16 residues long. The germline V gene encodes CDR1 WNHNN and CDR2 SYGVQD (reference sequence). J was trimmed by 0 bases and V by 10 bases; bases with no gene match: 12. The CDR3 here is CANDGRRNPSYNEQFF. CDR3 coding DNA: TGCGCCAACGACGGGAGGAGAAATCCCTCCTACAATGAGCAGTTCTTC.

The chain has TRBV6-2 or TRBV6-3 and TRBJ2-5; the D call may be TRBD1 or TRBD2 (6 bases each). V lost 7 bases and J 5 bases, leaving 17 bases between the germline ends. CDR1 and CDR2 from the germline V gene are MNHEY and SVGEGT. The CDR3 sequence is 14 residues long. CDR3 DNA sequence: TGTGCCAGCACCGGGGGTGCGGGACACGAGACCCAGTACTTC. Translation: CASTGGAGHETQYF.

J is TRBJ2-1 and V is TRBV11-2, with TRBD1 matching 8 bases. The junction had 9 bases not matched to a gene; V was cut back by 6 bases and J by 5 bases. Germline V lookup: CDR1 SGHAT, CDR2 FQNNGV. The CDR3 covers 15 residues. The CDR3 sequence: CASRARGQADNEQFF. The CDR3 DNA reads as TGTGCCAGCAGGGCGAGGGGACAGGCAGACAATGAGCAGTTCTTC.

The chain combines TRBV27 with TRBJ2-7, with 9 bases aligning to TRBD2. With 3 bases clipped from V and 1 base from J, the junction kept 7 bases outside the gene matches. This CDR3 comprises 16 residues. The germline CDR1 and CDR2 sequences are MNHEY and SMNVEV (reference sequence). The CDR3 nucleotides are TGTGCCAGCAGTTTCATCGGACTAGCGTCGTCCTACGAGCAGTACTTC. Its protein product is CASSFIGLASSYEQYF.